The rows below give T cell receptor beta chains drawn from one sample of a study of identical twins. A single record per CDR3 protein comes from TCRdb applying MiXCR to the 5' RACE reads. The data contain just under 550,000 distinct CDR3 sequences, roughly 15% of them singletons. These same records also appear under a second study, on yellow fever vaccine responses in identical twins.

The material sequenced was CD4+ T cells sorted from blood. These receptor sequences come from a woman under 30 in good health. Each CDR3 is given with its conserved first and last residue.

V gene	J gene	CDR3 protein
TRBV25-1	TRBJ1-1	CASSDPLNTEAFF
TRBV5-1	TRBJ1-4	CASSLAGQEKLFF
TRBV20-1	TRBJ1-1	CSAAGQGGTEAFF
TRBV12-3/TRBV12-4	TRBJ2-1	CASSLVSSGEQFF
TRBV4-1	TRBJ2-2	CASSQDRGKTGELFF
TRBV20-1	TRBJ2-2	CSANGNTGELFF
TRBV11-1	TRBJ2-1	CASSPLGLADRSSYNEQFF
TRBV2	TRBJ2-3	CASSVDSVPHTDTQYF
TRBV24-1	TRBJ2-1	CATSGRASGGGYNEQFF
TRBV12-3/TRBV12-4	TRBJ1-2	CASRQGRGYTF
TRBV20-1	TRBJ2-1	CSASPGSYNEQFF
TRBV14	TRBJ2-7	CASSQGTSRGYEQYF
TRBV29-1	TRBJ1-1	CSAIQDTEAFF
TRBV20-1	TRBJ2-1	CSAPRSGPPEQFF
TRBV16	TRBJ2-1	CASSPGTPNNEQFF
TRBV3-1	TRBJ2-7	CASSQQLAGKALEQYF
TRBV11-2	TRBJ2-5	CASSLLGAKETQYF
TRBV7-2	TRBJ2-7	CASSLAGQVGYEQYF
TRBV5-4	TRBJ1-1	CASSPQGAAEAFF
TRBV4-1	TRBJ2-2	CASSHSSRKQGGKTGELFF
TRBV14	TRBJ2-2	CASSPLKDYTGELFF
TRBV5-1	TRBJ2-1	CASSPHSPGIRFF
TRBV11-2	TRBJ1-5	CASSLDSGGDQPQHF
TRBV5-6	TRBJ2-5	CASSVQGLQETQYF
TRBV20-1	TRBJ2-1	CSARDSQRGLDEQFF
TRBV7-6	TRBJ2-1	CASSLAGGALSYNEQFF
TRBV29-1	TRBJ2-7	CSVETGPESYEQYF
TRBV3-1	TRBJ2-3	CASSQNPGGAEDTHYF
TRBV5-5	TRBJ2-1	CASSLNLADYNEQFF
TRBV10-1	TRBJ1-2	CASSPTRQGPYGYTF
TRBV24-1	TRBJ2-3	CATSDWDLARATTDTQYF
TRBV7-9	TRBJ2-1	CASSFGGGLYEQFF
TRBV20-1	TRBJ2-5	CSVDRGSRETQYF
TRBV28	TRBJ2-7	CASTGVGRSAYEQYF
TRBV20-1	TRBJ2-2	CSATQQGRTGELFF
TRBV9	TRBJ2-2	CASSVQGSTGELFF
TRBV10-3	TRBJ2-7	CAISAGQGAYEQYF
TRBV3-1	TRBJ1-1	CASSQDGGTAAF
TRBV20-1	TRBJ1-1	CSARDPGAGGTEAFF
TRBV3-1	TRBJ2-5	CASRITGGHETQYF